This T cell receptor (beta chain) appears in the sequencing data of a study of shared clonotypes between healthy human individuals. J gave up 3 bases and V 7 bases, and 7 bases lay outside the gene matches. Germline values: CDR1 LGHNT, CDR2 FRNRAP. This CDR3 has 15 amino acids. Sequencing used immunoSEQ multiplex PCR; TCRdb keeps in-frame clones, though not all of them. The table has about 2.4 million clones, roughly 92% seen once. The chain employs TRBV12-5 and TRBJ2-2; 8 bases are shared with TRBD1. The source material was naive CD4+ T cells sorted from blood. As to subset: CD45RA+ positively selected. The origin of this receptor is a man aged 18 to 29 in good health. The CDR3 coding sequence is TGTGCTAGTGCCTTCGGACAGGGATACACCGGGGAGCTGTTTTTT. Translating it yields CASAFGQGYTGELFF.